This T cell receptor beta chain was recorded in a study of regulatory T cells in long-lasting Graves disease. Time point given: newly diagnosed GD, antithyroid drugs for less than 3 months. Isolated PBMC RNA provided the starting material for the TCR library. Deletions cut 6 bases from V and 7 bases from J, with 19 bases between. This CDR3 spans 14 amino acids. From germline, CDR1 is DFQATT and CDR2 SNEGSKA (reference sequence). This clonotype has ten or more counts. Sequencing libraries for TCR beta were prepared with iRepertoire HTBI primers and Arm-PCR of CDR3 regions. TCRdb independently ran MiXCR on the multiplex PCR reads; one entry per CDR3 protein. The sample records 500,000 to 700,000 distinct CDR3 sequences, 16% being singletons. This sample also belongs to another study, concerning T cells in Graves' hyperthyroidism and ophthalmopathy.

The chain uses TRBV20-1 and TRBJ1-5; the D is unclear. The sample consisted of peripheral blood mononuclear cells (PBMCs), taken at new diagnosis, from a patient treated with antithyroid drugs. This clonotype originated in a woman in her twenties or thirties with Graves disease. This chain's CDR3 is CSAPTGILGQPQHF. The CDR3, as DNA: TGCAGTGCCCCCACTGGCATTCTGGGACAGCCCCAGCATTTT.